This is a list of T cell receptor beta chains from one sample in a study of OX40 agonist ivuxolimab in advanced cancers. Here immunoSEQ multiplex PCR was the method, and the copy in TCRdb shows in-frame clones only, minus some. The sample comprises 81,000 or so clones, 85% to 95% of which are singletons, and more than 13% rests with the top ten. This specimen was CD4+ or CD8+ T cells sorted from blood, taken in a trial of the OX40 agonist ivuxolimab. The receptors were gathered from an adult with an advanced solid tumor such as melanoma, head and neck, liver or kidney cancer. Both conserved end residues are part of each CDR3. A D gene is named only where the DNA matches it firmly. Clone size is not always given. Where it is, it says once, few, many or a class for expanded clones.

CASSQEATSGSTDTQYF,TGCGCCAGCAGCCAAGAGGCGACTAGCGGGAGCACAGATACGCAGTATTTT,TRBJ2-3,TRBV4-1,TRBD2,-
CASSLHGGDGDTQYF,TGTGCCAGCAGCTTACACGGGGGAGATGGAGATACGCAGTATTTT,TRBJ2-3,TRBV11-2,-,-
CASSQVPLANTEAFF,TGCGCCAGCAGCCAAGTACCACTAGCTAACACTGAAGCTTTCTTT,TRBJ1-1,TRBV4-1,-,-
CATGTGSTDTQYF,TGTGCCACCGGGACGGGGAGCACAGATACGCAGTATTTT,TRBJ2-3,TRBV10-3,-,-
CASSLGLGGLAGTDTQYF,TGTGCCAGCAGCTTAGGGTTGGGCGGACTAGCGGGGACAGATACGCAGTATTTT,TRBJ2-3,TRBV7-6,TRBD2,-
CASTEDSHTEAFF,TGTGCCAGCACCGAAGACAGCCACACTGAAGCTTTCTTT,TRBJ1-1,TRBV6-5,-,-
CASSSLERGTHEQYF,TGTGCCAGCAGCTCCCTCGAGCGGGGGACCCACGAGCAGTACTTC,TRBJ2-7,TRBV13,TRBD2,-
CAISEVGEISNQPQHF,TGTGCCATCAGTGAGGTTGGGGAAATCAGCAATCAGCCCCAGCATTTT,TRBJ1-5,TRBV10-3,-,-
CASSLTSGRVYEQYF,TGCGCCAGCAGCTTGACTAGCGGGAGGGTATACGAGCAGTACTTC,TRBJ2-7,TRBV4-1,TRBD2,-
CASSLDGRDSYNEQFF,TGTGCCAGCAGCTTAGACGGCAGAGACTCCTACAATGAGCAGTTCTTC,TRBJ2-1,TRBV7-2,-,-
CASSQDRGREKLFF,TGTGCCAGCAGCCAGGACAGGGGAAGGGAAAAACTGTTTTTT,TRBJ1-4,TRBV7-9,TRBD1,-
CASSLVGGSNQPQHF,TGTGCCAGCAGCTTAGTGGGGGGAAGCAATCAGCCCCAGCATTTT,TRBJ1-5,TRBV7-2,-,-
CASSLRDRVVDIQYF,TGTGCCAGCAGCTTGCGTGACAGGGTGGTGGACATTCAGTACTTC,TRBJ2-4,TRBV7-2,TRBD1,-
CASSPGVQGGLAYEQYF,TGTGCCAGCAGCCCGGGGGTCCAGGGGGGACTCGCCTACGAGCAGTACTTC,TRBJ2-7,TRBV14,-,-
CASSQPGTGSYEQYF,TGTGCCAGCAGCCAACCCGGGACAGGGTCCTACGAGCAGTACTTC,TRBJ2-7,TRBV13,TRBD1,once
CASSIPGADYGYTF,TGTGCCAGTAGTATTCCGGGGGCGGACTATGGCTACACCTTC,TRBJ1-2,TRBV19,-,-
CASRLAGVQETQYF,TGCGCCAGCCGCCTAGCGGGGGTCCAAGAGACCCAGTACTTC,TRBJ2-5,TRBV10-2,TRBD2,-
CAIKWGTVYNSPLHF,TGTGCCATCAAGTGGGGTACAGTGTATAATTCACCCCTCCACTTT,TRBJ1-6,TRBV5-6,-,-
CASSQIHEQFF,TGCGCCAGCAGTCAAATCCACGAGCAGTTCTTC,TRBJ2-1,TRBV4-1,-,-
CATEFRRPTNSPLHF,TGCGCCACCGAGTTTAGACGGCCGACTAATTCACCCCTCCACTTT,TRBJ1-6,TRBV10-1,-,-
CASSQDESLFSNQPQHF,TGCGCCAGCAGCCAAGATGAAAGTCTCTTTAGCAATCAGCCCCAGCATTTT,TRBJ1-5,TRBV4-1,-,-
CASSQDAPDRYNQPQHF,TGCGCCAGCAGCCAAGATGCGCCGGACAGATACAATCAGCCCCAGCATTTT,TRBJ1-5,TRBV4-1,-,-
CASSYDRSTGNTIYF,TGTGCCAGCAGTTATGACAGAAGTACTGGAAACACCATATATTTT,TRBJ1-3,TRBV6-5,-,-
CASKLGLAGSSSYNEQFF,TGTGCCAGCAAACTCGGACTAGCGGGTTCCAGCTCCTACAATGAGCAGTTCTTC,TRBJ2-1,TRBV11-1,TRBD2,-
CASSQDQGNSGNTIYF,TGCGCCAGCAGCCAAGATCAGGGTAACTCTGGAAACACCATATATTTT,TRBJ1-3,TRBV4-3,-,-
CASSQDRNEQFF,TGCGCCAGCAGCCAAGATCGAAATGAGCAGTTCTTC,TRBJ2-1,TRBV4-3,-,once
CASSLQGQEGYTF,TGTGCCAGCAGTTTGCAAGGGCAGGAGGGCTACACCTTC,TRBJ1-2,TRBV6-6,-,-
CASSARQGPYEQYF,TGTGCCAGCAGCGCCCGACAGGGGCCCTACGAGCAGTACTTC,TRBJ2-7,TRBV5-8,TRBD1,-
CASSFRGWEQYF,TGTGCCAGCAGCTTCCGGGGATGGGAGCAGTACTTC,TRBJ2-7,TRBV7-9,-,-
CASSLVARPDEQYF,TGTGCCAGCAGCTTAGTGGCAAGACCCGACGAGCAGTACTTC,TRBJ2-7,TRBV7-9,-,-
CASSGRGNRLAYSYEQYF,TGTGCCAGCAGTGGCAGGGGGAATCGGCTAGCGTACTCCTACGAGCAGTACTTC,TRBJ2-7,TRBV5-4,-,-
CATSRGVTSGRAATGELFF,TGTGCCACCAGCAGAGGGGTAACTAGCGGGAGGGCCGCCACCGGGGAGCTGTTTTTT,TRBJ2-2,TRBV15,TRBD2,-
CASSLSGTGGYEQYF,TGTGCCAGCAGCTTATCCGGGACAGGGGGCTACGAGCAGTACTTC,TRBJ2-7,TRBV7-8,TRBD1,once
CAISESTVRSNTGELFF,TGTGCCATCAGTGAGTCGACGGTACGGTCGAACACCGGGGAGCTGTTTTTT,TRBJ2-2,TRBV10-3,-,-
CASSPGSNQPQHF,TGTGCCAGCAGCCCCGGGAGCAATCAGCCCCAGCATTTT,TRBJ1-5,TRBV14,-,-
CASSVETDPAGGYTF,TGTGCCAGCAGCGTAGAAACGGATCCGGCGGGTGGCTACACCTTC,TRBJ1-2,TRBV9,-,-
CASSSRVNEQFF,TGTGCCAGCAGCTCCAGGGTGAATGAGCAGTTCTTC,TRBJ2-1,TRBV5-4,-,-
CASTSGGAIDTQYF,TGTGCCAGTACCAGCGGGGGGGCCATCGATACGCAGTATTTT,TRBJ2-3,TRBV19,TRBD2,-
CASSPAPPYEQYF,TGTGCCAGCAGCCCAGCCCCTCCCTACGAGCAGTACTTC,TRBJ2-7,TRBV7-6,-,-
CASSSRAHYEQYF,TGTGCCAGCAGCTCGAGGGCGCATTACGAGCAGTACTTC,TRBJ2-7,TRBV7-9,-,-
CASSFTGASYEQYF,TGTGCCAGCAGTTTTACAGGGGCGTCCTACGAGCAGTACTTC,TRBJ2-7,TRBV6-6,TRBD1,-
CASSLVAGSTGELFF,TGTGCCAGCAGCTTAGTGGCGGGTTCCACCGGGGAGCTGTTTTTT,TRBJ2-2,TRBV11-2,-,-
CASSVSTGARHGYTF,TGTGCCAGCAGCGTATCTACAGGGGCGAGACATGGCTACACCTTC,TRBJ1-2,TRBV9,TRBD1,once
CASSPTPLAREQYF,TGCGCCAGCAGCCCAACCCCACTAGCCCGCGAGCAGTACTTC,TRBJ2-7,TRBV4-3,-,-
CASSGPPNYGYTF,TGCGCCAGCTCAGGACCTCCGAACTATGGCTACACCTTC,TRBJ1-2,TRBV10-1,-,-
CASSVWGSSYNEQFF,TGTGCCAGCAGCGTATGGGGAAGCTCCTACAATGAGCAGTTCTTC,TRBJ2-1,TRBV9,-,-
CASSYTPGTGNEQYF,TGTGCCAGCAGTTACACACCCGGGACAGGGAACGAGCAGTACTTC,TRBJ2-7,TRBV27,TRBD1,-
CASSQRGWGNQPQHF,TGCGCCAGCAGCCAAAGGGGTTGGGGCAATCAGCCCCAGCATTTT,TRBJ1-5,TRBV4-1,-,-
CASSPAGVKGDEQFF,TGTGCCAGCAGCCCAGCGGGAGTAAAAGGCGATGAGCAGTTCTTC,TRBJ2-1,TRBV9,TRBD2,-
CASSPGSDVYNEQFF,TGTGCCAGCAGTCCGGGATCGGATGTCTACAATGAGCAGTTCTTC,TRBJ2-1,TRBV6-5,-,-
CSVEDSIGYAEAFF,TGCAGCGTTGAAGATAGTATAGGGTACGCTGAAGCTTTCTTT,TRBJ1-1,TRBV29-1,-,once
CASSPGNRPNQPQHF,TGTGCCAGCTCACCAGGGAACAGACCCAATCAGCCCCAGCATTTT,TRBJ1-5,TRBV18,-,-